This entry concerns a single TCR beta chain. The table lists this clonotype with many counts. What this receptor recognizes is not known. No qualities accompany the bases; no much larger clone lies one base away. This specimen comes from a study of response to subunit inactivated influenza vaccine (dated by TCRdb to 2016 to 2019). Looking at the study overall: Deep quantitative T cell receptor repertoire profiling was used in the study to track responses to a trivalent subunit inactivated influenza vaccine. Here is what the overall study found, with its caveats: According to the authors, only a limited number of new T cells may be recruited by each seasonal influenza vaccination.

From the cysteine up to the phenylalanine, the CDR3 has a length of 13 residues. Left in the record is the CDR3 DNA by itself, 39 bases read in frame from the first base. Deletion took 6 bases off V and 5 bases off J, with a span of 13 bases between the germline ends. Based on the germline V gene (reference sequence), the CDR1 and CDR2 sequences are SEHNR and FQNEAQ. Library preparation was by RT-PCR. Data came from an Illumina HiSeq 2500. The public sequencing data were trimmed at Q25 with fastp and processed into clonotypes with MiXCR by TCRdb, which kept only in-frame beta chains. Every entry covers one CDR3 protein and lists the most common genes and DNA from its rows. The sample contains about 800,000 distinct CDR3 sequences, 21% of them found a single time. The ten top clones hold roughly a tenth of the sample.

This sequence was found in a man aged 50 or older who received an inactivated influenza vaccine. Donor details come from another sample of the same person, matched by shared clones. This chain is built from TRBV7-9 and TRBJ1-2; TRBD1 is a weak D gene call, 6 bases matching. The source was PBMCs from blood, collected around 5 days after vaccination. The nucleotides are TGTGCCAGCAGTTTGAGGGGGACGTATGGCTACACCTTC. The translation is CASSLRGTYGYTF.